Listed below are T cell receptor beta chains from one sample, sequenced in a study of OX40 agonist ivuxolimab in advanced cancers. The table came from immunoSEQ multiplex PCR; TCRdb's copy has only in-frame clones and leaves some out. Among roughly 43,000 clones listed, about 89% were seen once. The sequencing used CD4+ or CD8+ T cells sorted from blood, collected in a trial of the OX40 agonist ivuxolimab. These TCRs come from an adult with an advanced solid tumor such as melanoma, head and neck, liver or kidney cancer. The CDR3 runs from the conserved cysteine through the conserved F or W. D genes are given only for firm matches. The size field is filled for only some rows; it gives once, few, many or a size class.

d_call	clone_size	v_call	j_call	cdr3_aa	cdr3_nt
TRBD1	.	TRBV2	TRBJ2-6	CASSATGDGANVLTF	TGTGCCAGCAGTGCTACAGGGGATGGGGCCAACGTCCTGACTTTC
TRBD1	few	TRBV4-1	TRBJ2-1	CASSQDGTDYNEQFF	TGCGCCAGCAGCCAAGATGGGACAGACTACAATGAGCAGTTCTTC
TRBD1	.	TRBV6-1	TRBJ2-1	CASRRTGGSYNEQFF	TGTGCCAGCAGGCGGACAGGGGGCTCCTACAATGAGCAGTTCTTC
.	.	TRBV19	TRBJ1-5	CASSPDISNQPQHF	TGTGCCAGTAGTCCGGACATTAGCAATCAGCCCCAGCATTTT
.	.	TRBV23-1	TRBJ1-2	CASSPPGYGYTF	TGCGCCAGCAGCCCCCCGGGCTATGGCTACACCTTC
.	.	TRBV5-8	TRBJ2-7	CASSFHRDPSYEQYF	TGTGCCAGCAGCTTTCACAGGGACCCGTCCTACGAGCAGTACTTC
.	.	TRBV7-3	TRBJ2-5	CASSLGGAQETQYF	TGTGCCAGCAGCTTAGGGGGGGCCCAAGAGACCCAGTACTTC
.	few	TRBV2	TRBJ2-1	CASSAKGLVTYNEQFF	TGTGCCAGCAGTGCAAAGGGTCTAGTCACCTACAATGAGCAGTTCTTC
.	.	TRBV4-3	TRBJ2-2	CASSQDAVGELFF	TGCGCCAGCAGCCAAGACGCGGTCGGGGAGCTGTTTTTT
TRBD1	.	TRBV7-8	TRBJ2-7	CASSFPQPGQGEQYF	TGTGCCAGCAGCTTCCCCCAACCGGGACAGGGCGAGCAGTACTTC
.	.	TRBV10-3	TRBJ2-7	CAISEGSGEQYF	TGTGCCATCAGTGAAGGAAGTGGCGAGCAGTACTTC
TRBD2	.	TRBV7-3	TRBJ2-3	CASRAPPSGGADTQYF	TGTGCCAGCAGAGCCCCTCCCAGCGGGGGGGCTGATACGCAGTATTTT
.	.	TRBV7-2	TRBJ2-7	CASSPRAAQIYEQYF	TGTGCCAGCAGCCCCCGGGCAGCGCAAATCTACGAGCAGTACTTC
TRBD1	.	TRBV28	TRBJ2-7	CASSTPTGGPSYEQYF	TGTGCCAGCAGTACCCCCACAGGGGGGCCGTCCTACGAGCAGTACTTC
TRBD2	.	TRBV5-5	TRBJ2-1	CASSWTSGSNEQFF	TGTGCCAGCAGTTGGACTAGCGGTTCCAATGAGCAGTTCTTC
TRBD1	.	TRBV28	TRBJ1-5	CASSTGTGVNQPQHF	TGTGCCAGCAGTACCGGGACAGGGGTCAATCAGCCCCAGCATTTT
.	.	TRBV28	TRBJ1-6	CASSSGQEFSPLHF	TGTGCCAGCAGTTCGGGACAAGAATTTTCACCCCTCCACTTT
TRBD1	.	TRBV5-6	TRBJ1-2	CASSWGTGDDYGYTF	TGTGCCAGCAGCTGGGGGACAGGGGACGACTATGGCTACACCTTC
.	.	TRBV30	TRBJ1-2	CAWSVHSGRGYTF	TGTGCCTGGAGTGTACACTCGGGGCGCGGCTACACCTTC
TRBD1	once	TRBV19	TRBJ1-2	CASTRQLGQGVNYGYTF	TGTGCCAGCACCAGACAGCTAGGACAGGGGGTTAACTATGGCTACACCTTC
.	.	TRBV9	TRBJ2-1	CASSVAGANEQFF	TGTGCCAGCAGCGTAGCAGGGGCCAATGAGCAGTTCTTC
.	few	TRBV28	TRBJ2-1	CASTALQGYNEQFF	TGTGCCAGCACTGCCTTACAGGGTTACAATGAGCAGTTCTTC
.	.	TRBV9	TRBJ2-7	CASSGRDGYEQYF	TGTGCCAGCAGCGGGAGGGACGGGTACGAGCAGTACTTC
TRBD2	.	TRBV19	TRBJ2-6	CASSMGGVPSLTF	TGTGCCAGTAGTATGGGGGGGGTTCCAAGCCTGACTTTC
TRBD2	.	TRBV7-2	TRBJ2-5	CASSETSGSDQETQYF	TGTGCCAGCAGCGAAACTAGCGGGAGTGACCAAGAGACCCAGTACTTC
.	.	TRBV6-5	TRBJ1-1	CASSHGVLTEAFF	TGTGCCAGCAGTCACGGGGTTTTGACTGAAGCTTTCTTT
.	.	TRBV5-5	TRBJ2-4	CASSQDPIPLAKNIQYF	TGTGCCAGCAGCCAGGACCCGATTCCGTTAGCCAAAAACATTCAGTACTTC
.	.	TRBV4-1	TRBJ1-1	CASSQGGSGTEAFF	TGCGCCAGCAGCCAAGGCGGGAGCGGCACTGAAGCTTTCTTT